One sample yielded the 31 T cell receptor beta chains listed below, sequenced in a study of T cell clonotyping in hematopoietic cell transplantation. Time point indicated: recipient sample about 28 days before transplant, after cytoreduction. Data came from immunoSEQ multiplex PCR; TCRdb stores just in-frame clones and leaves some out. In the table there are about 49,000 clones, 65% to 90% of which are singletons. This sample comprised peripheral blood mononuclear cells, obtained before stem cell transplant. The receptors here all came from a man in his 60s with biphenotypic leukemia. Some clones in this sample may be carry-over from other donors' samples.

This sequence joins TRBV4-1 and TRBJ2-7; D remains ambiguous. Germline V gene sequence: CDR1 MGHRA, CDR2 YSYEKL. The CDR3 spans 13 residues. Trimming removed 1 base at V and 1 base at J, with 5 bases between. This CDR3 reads CASSQGGSYEQYF. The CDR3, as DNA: TGCGCCAGCAGCCAAGGAGGTTCCTACGAGCAGTACTTC.

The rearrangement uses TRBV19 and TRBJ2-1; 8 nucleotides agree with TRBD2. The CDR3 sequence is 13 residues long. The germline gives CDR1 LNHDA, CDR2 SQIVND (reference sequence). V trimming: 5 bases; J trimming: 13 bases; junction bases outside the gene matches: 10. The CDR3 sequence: CASSDSVLAVQFF. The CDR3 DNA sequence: TGTGCCAGTAGTGACTCCGTACTAGCGGTTCAGTTCTTC.

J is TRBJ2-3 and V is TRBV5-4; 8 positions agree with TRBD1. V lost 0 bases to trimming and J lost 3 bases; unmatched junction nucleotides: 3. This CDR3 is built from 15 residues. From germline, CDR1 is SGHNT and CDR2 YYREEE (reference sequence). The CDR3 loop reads CASSLAGGQTDTQYF. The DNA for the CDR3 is TGTGCCAGCAGCTTGGCAGGGGGCCAGACAGATACGCAGTATTTT.

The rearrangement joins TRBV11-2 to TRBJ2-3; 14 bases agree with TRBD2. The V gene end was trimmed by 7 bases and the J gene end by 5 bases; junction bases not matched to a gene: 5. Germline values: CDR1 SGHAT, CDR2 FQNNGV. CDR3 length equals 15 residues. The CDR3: CASTQGLAGVDTQYF. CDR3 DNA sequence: TGTGCCAGCACCCAGGGACTAGCGGGAGTAGATACGCAGTATTTT.

The CDR3 region is CASRLGITDTQYF. The CDR3 nucleotides are TGTGCCAGTAGATTGGGGATCACAGATACGCAGTATTTT. The chain joins TRBV19 to TRBJ2-3; D is ambiguous. The CDR3 has 13 residues. Per germline, CDR1 LNHDA and CDR2 SQIVND (reference sequence). V shed 6 bases and J shed 2 bases, with 9 bases lying between them.

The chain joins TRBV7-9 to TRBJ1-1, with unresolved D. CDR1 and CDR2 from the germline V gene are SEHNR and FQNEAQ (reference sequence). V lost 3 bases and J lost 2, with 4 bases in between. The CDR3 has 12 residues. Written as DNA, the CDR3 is TGTGCCAGCAGCTTCATAAACACTGAAGCTTTCTTT. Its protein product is CASSFINTEAFF.

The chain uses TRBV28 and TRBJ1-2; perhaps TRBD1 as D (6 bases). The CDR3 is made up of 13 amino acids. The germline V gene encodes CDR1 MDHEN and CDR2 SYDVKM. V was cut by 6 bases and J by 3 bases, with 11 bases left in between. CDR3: CASRSGEDYGYTF. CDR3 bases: TGTGCCAGCAGGTCAGGGGAGGACTATGGCTACACCTTC.

The CDR3 DNA reads as TGTGCCAGTCAAGGGGCTGGGGCCAACGTCCTGACTTTC. It translates to CASQGAGANVLTF. V is TRBV6-1 and J is TRBJ2-6; TRBD1 might be the D (5 bases). The ends were cut back, 9 bases at V and 2 bases at J, with 8 bases in the middle. CDR3 size: 13 residues. Germline-derived CDR1 and CDR2 are MNHNS and SASEGT.

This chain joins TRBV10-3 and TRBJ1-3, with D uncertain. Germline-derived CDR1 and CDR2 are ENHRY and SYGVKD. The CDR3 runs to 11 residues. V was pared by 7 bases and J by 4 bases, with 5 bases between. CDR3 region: CAITQGNTIYF. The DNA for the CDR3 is TGTGCCATCACTCAGGGAAACACCATATATTTT.

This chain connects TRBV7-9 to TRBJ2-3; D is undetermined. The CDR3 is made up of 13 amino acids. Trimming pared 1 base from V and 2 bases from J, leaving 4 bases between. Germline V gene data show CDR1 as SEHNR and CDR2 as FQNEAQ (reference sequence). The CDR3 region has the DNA TGTGCCAGCAGCTTAGACCTCACAGATACGCAGTATTTT. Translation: CASSLDLTDTQYF.

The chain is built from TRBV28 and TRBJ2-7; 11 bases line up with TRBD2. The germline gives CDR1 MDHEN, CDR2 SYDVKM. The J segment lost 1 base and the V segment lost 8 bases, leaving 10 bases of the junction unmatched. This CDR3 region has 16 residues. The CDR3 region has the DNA TGTGCCAGCGGGGTGGGGACTAGCGGCGTATCCTACGAGCAGTACTTC. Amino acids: CASGVGTSGVSYEQYF. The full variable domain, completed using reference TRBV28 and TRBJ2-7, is DVKVTQSSRYLVKRTGEKVFLECVQDMDHENMFWYRQDPGLGLRLIYFSYDVKMKEKGDIPEGYSVSREKKERFSLILESASTNQTSMYLCASGVGTSGVSYEQYFGPGTRLTVT.

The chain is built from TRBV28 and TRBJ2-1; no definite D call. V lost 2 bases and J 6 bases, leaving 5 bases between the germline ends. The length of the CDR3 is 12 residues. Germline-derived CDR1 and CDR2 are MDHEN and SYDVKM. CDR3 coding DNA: TGTGCCAGCAGTTTAAGACTCAATGAGCAGTTCTTC. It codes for CASSLRLNEQFF.

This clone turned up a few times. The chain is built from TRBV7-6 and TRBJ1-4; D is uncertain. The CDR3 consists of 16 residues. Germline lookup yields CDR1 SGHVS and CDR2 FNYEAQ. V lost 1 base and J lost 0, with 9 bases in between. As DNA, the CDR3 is TGTGCCAGCAGCTTAGACGTGGCTGCAACTAATGAAAAACTGTTTTTT. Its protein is CASSLDVAATNEKLFF.

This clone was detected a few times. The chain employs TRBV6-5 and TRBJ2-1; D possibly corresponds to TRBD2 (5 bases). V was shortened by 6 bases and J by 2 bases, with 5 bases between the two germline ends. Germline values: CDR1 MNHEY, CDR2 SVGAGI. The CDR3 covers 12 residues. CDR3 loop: CASRAAYNEQFF. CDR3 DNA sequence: TGTGCCAGCAGAGCGGCCTACAATGAGCAGTTCTTC.

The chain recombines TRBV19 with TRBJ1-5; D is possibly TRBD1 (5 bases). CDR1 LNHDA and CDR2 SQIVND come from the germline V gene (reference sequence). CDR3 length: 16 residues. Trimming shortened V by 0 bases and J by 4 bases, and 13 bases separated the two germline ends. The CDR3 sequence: CASSIDFGARNQPQHF. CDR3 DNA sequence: TGTGCCAGTAGTATAGATTTTGGGGCGCGTAATCAGCCCCAGCATTTT.

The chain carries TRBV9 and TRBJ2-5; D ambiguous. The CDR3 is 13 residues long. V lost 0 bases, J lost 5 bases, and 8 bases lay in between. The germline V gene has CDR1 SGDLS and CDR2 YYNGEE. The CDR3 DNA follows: TGTGCCAGCAGCGTAGTCCCAGAGGAGACCCAGTACTTC. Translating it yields CASSVVPEETQYF.

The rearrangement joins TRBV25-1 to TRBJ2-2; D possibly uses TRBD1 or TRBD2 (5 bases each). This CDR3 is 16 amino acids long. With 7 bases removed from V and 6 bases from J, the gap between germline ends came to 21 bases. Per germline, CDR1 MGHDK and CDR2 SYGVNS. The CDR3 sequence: CASTYREGYEAGELFF. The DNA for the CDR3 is TGTGCCAGCACCTACCGCGAGGGGTATGAGGCCGGGGAGCTGTTTTTT.

CDR3 in amino acids: CASSQDSLNEKLFF. CDR3 nucleotides: TGCGCCAGCAGCCAGGACAGCCTTAATGAAAAACTGTTTTTT. This chain connects TRBV5-1 to TRBJ1-4; perhaps TRBD1 as D (6 bases). Germline V gene sequence: CDR1 SGHRS, CDR2 YFSETQ. V was trimmed by 4 bases and J by 4 bases, leaving 11 bases between them. This CDR3 region has 14 residues.

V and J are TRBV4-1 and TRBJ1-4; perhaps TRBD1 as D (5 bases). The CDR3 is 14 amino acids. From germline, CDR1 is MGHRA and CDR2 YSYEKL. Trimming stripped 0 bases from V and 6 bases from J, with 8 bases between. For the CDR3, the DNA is TGCGCCAGCAGCCAAGAAGGGGTCCATGAAAAACTGTTTTTT. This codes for CASSQEGVHEKLFF.

This CDR3 is CATGERTQYF. The DNA of the CDR3 is TGTGCCACGGGAGAGAGGACCCAGTACTTC. The rearrangement joins TRBV2 to TRBJ2-5; the D gene is possibly TRBD2 (6 bases). The CDR3 length is 10 residues. CDR1 is SNHLY, CDR2 FYNNEI, per germline. Between the trimmed V and J ends, which lost 10 bases and 7 bases, there was a span of 10 bases. Complete variable domain (other parts from reference TRBV2 and TRBJ2-5): EPEVTQTPSHQVTQMGQEVILRCVPISNHLYFYWYRQILGQKVEFLVSFYNNEISEKSEIFDDQFSVERPDGSNFTLKIRSTKLEDSAMYFCATGERTQYFGPGTRLLVL.

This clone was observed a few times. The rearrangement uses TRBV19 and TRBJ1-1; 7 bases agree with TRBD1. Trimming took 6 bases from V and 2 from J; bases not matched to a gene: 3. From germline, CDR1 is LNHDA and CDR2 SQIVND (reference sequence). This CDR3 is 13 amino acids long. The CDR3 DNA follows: TGTGCCAGTAGGACAGGGTATAACACTGAAGCTTTCTTT. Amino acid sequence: CASRTGYNTEAFF.

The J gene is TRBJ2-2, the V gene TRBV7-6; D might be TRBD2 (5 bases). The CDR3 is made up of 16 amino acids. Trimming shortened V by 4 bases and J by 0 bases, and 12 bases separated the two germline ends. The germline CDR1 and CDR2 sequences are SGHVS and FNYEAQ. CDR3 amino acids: CASSWTGISNTGELFF. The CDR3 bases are TGTGCCAGCAGCTGGACCGGGATTTCGAACACCGGGGAGCTGTTTTTT.

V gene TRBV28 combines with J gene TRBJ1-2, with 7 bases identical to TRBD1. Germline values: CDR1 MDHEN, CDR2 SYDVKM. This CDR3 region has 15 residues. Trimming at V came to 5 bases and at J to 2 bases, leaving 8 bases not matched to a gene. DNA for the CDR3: TGTGCCAGCAGTCTTCAGGGGGTGACGAACTATGGCTACACCTTC. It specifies CASSLQGVTNYGYTF.

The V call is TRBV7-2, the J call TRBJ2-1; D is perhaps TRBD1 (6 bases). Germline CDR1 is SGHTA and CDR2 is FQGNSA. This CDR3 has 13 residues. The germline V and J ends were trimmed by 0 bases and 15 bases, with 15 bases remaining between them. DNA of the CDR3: TGTGCCAGCAGCTTAGCTACGGCCGCAGGGGCGTTCTTC. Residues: CASSLATAAGAFF. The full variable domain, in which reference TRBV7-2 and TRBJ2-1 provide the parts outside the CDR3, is GAGVSQSPSNKVTEKGKDVELRCDPISGHTALYWYRQSLGQGLEFLIYFQGNSAPDKSGLPSDRFSAERTGGSVSTLTIQRTQQEDSAVYLCASSLATAAGAFFGPGTRLTVL.

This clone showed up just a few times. The CDR3 DNA follows: TGCAGCGCAGACAGGGTGAAGGTCTCCTACGAGCAGTACTTC. Amino acids: CSADRVKVSYEQYF. The rearrangement links TRBV29-1 to TRBJ2-7; 7 positions match TRBD1. V lost 7 bases to trimming and J lost 0 bases; unmatched junction nucleotides: 9. Germline loops: CDR1 SQVTM, CDR2 ANQGSEA. The CDR3 is made up of 14 amino acids.

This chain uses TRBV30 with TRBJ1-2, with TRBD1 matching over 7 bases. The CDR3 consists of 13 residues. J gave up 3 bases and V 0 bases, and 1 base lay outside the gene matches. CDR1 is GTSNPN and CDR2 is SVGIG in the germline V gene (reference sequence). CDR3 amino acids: CAWSVTGDYGYTF. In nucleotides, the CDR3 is TGTGCCTGGAGTGTCACAGGGGACTATGGCTACACCTTC.

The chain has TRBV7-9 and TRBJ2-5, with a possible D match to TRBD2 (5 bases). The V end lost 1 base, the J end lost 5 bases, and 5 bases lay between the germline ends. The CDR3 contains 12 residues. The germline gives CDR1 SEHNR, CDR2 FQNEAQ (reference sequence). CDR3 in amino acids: CASSLERETQYF. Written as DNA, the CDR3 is TGTGCCAGCAGCTTAGAGCGGGAGACCCAGTACTTC.

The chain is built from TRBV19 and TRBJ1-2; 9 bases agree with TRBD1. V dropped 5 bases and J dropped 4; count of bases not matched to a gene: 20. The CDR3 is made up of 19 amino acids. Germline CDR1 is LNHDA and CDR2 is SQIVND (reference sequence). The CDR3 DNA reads TGTGCCAGTAGTCCCCGACGAATCACAGGGGGCGAGTTGTCCTATGGCTACACCTTC. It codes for CASSPRRITGGELSYGYTF.

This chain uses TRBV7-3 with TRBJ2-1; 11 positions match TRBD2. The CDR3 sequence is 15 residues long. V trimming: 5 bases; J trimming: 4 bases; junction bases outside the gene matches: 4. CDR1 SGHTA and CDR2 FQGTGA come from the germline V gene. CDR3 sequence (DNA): TGTGCCAGCAGCCTACTAGCGGGAGCTTACAATGAGCAGTTCTTC. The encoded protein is CASSLLAGAYNEQFF.

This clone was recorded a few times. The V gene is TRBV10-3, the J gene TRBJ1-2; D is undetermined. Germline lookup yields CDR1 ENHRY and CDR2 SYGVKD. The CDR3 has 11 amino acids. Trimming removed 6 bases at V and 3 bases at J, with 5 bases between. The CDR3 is CAISRDYGYTF. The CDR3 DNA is TGTGCCATCAGCAGAGACTATGGCTACACCTTC.

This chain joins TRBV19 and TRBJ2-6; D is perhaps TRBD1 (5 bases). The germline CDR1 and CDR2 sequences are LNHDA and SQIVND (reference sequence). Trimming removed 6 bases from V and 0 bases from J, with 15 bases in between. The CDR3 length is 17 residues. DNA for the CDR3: TGTGCCAGTAGCTCGACAGAATACTCCTCTGGGGCCAACGTCCTGACTTTC. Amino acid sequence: CASSSTEYSSGANVLTF.